This T cell receptor beta chain was identified during a study of T cell repertoires in cytomegalovirus infection. Study-wide background: A matching HLA type, together with CMV infection, was signaled by public TCR beta signatures.

Turning to this clonotype: The antigen is unknown.

From the reads, TCRdb called clonotypes with MiXCR, one entry per CDR3 protein. The repertoire includes roughly 69,000 distinct CDR3 sequences, 20% of them detected once, and around 70% sits in the top ten. Germline values: CDR1 SGHVS, CDR2 FQNEAQ. The CDR3 has 13 residues. The V and J ends lost 4 bases and 5 bases respectively, with 11 bases between them. The receptor was isolated from a human donor in good health (CMV status not recorded). Some clones in this sample may be carry-over from other donors' samples. The specimen was CD8+ T cells from cultured PBMCs, collected from culture after CMV antigen stimulation. The chain links TRBV7-8 to TRBJ1-2, with D perhaps TRBD1 (5 bases). The DNA of the CDR3 is TGTGCCAGCAGCTCGGGACGGGAATATGGCTACACCTTC. Residues: CASSSGREYGYTF.